The rows below give T cell receptor beta chains drawn from one sample of a study of T-cell memory formation after mild COVID-19. TCRdb reprocessed the 5' RACE reads via MiXCR and lists one record per CDR3 protein. The table includes a few hundred thousand distinct CDR3 sequences, around 24% detected once. The sample was PBMCs or a T cell subset sorted from them (not recorded which). These receptors were taken from an adult woman who had mild COVID-19 (a few samples of this study predate the infection). Cell type and time point are not known. Both conserved end residues are part of each CDR3. The order of the fields is CDR3 DNA, CDR3 protein, clone size, V gene, D gene, J gene. A D gene is named only where the DNA matches it firmly. Size is omitted from some rows. Given values are once, few, many or a class for expanded clones.

DNA: TGTGCCAGCAGCGTCGGGAGTTTAGAGAACACCATATATTTT; CDR3: CASSVGSLENTIYF; size: -; V: TRBV9; D: -; J: TRBJ1-3
DNA: TGTGCCTGGACGACTAGCGGGGGAGCTGAGCAGTACTTC; CDR3: CAWTTSGGAEQYF; size: -; V: TRBV30; D: TRBD2; J: TRBJ2-7
DNA: TGTGCCAGCAGCTTAGATCGGGCGAGCAGTGAGCAGTACTTC; CDR3: CASSLDRASSEQYF; size: -; V: TRBV11-2; D: -; J: TRBJ2-7
DNA: TGTGCCAGCAGTGCCAGACAGGGGGCGAGCTCCTACGAGCAGTACTTC; CDR3: CASSARQGASSYEQYF; size: few; V: TRBV27; D: TRBD1; J: TRBJ2-7
DNA: TGTGCCAGCGGGATCAGGGGCGATAGCAATCAGCCCCAGCATTTT; CDR3: CASGIRGDSNQPQHF; size: few; V: TRBV13; D: -; J: TRBJ1-5
DNA: TGTGCCAGCAGTTACTCCCGTTTGACAGGGGAAATTGAAGCTTTCTTT; CDR3: CASSYSRLTGEIEAFF; size: few; V: TRBV6-5; D: TRBD1; J: TRBJ1-1
DNA: TGTGCCAGCAGGCCTAGTGCCACATGGGGCCCCGGACGGAAGAACACTGAAGCTTTCTTT; CDR3: CASRPSATWGPGRKNTEAFF; size: -; V: TRBV12-3/TRBV12-4; D: -; J: TRBJ1-1
DNA: TGTGCCAGCAGCGTAGAAGATAGAGCTAATGAAAAACTGTTTTTT; CDR3: CASSVEDRANEKLFF; size: -; V: TRBV9; D: -; J: TRBJ1-4
DNA: TGTGCCAGCAGCTTTAGTCCGACCGAGGACACTGAAGCTTTCTTT; CDR3: CASSFSPTEDTEAFF; size: few; V: TRBV7-2; D: -; J: TRBJ1-1
DNA: TGTGCCAGCAGGGGACAGGGGGCGATCCCGGGGGAGCTGTTTTTT; CDR3: CASRGQGAIPGELFF; size: -; V: TRBV27; D: TRBD1; J: TRBJ2-2
DNA: TGTGCCAGCAGTTACTCGGAGTGGCAGCCCCAGCATTTT; CDR3: CASSYSEWQPQHF; size: few; V: TRBV6-6; D: -; J: TRBJ1-5
DNA: TGCAGTGCTAGAGTTACGGTCAGCGGGGAGCTGTTTTTT; CDR3: CSARVTVSGELFF; size: many; V: TRBV20-1; D: -; J: TRBJ2-2
DNA: TGTGCCAGCAGCCGGCAGATGAGCACTGGGGCCAACGTCCTGACTTTC; CDR3: CASSRQMSTGANVLTF; size: -; V: TRBV14; D: -; J: TRBJ2-6
DNA: TGTGCCAGCGGGCAGAATACGCAGTATTTT; CDR3: CASGQNTQYF; size: -; V: TRBV11-2; D: -; J: TRBJ2-3
DNA: TGTGCCAGCAGCTTCGGCGGGCCGCAGGGTGAGCAGTTCTTC; CDR3: CASSFGGPQGEQFF; size: -; V: TRBV7-6; D: -; J: TRBJ2-1
DNA: TGCAGTGCTAATCACCTGGACAGGCAAGAGACCCAGTACTTC; CDR3: CSANHLDRQETQYF; size: few; V: TRBV20-1; D: TRBD1; J: TRBJ2-5
DNA: TGTGCCAGCAGCGTAGGCAACGGACAGGGATGGGCCAGGAGGGAGACCCAGTACTTC; CDR3: CASSVGNGQGWARRETQYF; size: -; V: TRBV9; D: TRBD1; J: TRBJ2-5